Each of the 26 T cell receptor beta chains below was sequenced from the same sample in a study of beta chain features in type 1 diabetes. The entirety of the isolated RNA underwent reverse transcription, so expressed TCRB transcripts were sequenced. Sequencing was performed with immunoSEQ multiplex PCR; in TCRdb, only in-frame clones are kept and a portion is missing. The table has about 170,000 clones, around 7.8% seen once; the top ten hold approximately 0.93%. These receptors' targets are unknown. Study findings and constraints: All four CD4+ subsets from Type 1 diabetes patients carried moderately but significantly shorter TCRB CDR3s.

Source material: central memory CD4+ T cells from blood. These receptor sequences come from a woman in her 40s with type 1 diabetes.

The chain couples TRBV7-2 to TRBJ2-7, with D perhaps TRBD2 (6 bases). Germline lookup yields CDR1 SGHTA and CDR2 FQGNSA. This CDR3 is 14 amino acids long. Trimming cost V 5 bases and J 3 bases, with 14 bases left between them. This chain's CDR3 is CASSPIAVDYEQYF. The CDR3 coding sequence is TGTGCCAGCAGCCCAATAGCGGTGGACTACGAGCAGTACTTC.

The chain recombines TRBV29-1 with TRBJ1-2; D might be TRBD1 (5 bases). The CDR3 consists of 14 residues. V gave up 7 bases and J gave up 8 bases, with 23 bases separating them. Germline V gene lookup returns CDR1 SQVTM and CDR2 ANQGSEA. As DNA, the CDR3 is TGCAGCGACTACCGGGACTCCCTTCCCTCGGGCTACACCTTC. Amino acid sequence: CSDYRDSLPSGYTF.

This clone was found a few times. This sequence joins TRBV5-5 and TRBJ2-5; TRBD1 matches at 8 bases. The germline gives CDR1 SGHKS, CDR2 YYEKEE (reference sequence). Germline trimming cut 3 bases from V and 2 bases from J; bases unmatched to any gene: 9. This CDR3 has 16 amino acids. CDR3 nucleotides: TGTGCCAGCAGCTCCAACCCTACAGGGGGACAAGAGACCCAGTACTTC. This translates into CASSSNPTGGQETQYF. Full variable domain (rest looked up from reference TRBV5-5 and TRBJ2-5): DAGVTQSPTHLIKTRGQQVTLRCSPISGHKSVSWYQQVLGQGPQFIFQYYEKEERGRGNFPDRFSARQFPNYSSELNVNALLLGDSALYLCASSSNPTGGQETQYFGPGTRLLVL.

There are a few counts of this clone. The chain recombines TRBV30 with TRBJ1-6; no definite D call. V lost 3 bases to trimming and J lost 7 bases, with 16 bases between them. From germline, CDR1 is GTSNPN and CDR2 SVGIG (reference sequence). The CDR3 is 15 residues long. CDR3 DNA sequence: TGTGCCTGGAGCTTGGACTCGTCGCGGAATTCACCCCTCCACTTT. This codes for CAWSLDSSRNSPLHF.

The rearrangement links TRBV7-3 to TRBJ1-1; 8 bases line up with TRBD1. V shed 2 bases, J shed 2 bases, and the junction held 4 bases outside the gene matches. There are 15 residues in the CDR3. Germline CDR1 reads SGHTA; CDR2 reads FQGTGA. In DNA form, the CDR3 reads TGTGCCAGCAGCTTAGGGACAGGCGCTAACACTGAAGCTTTCTTT. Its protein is CASSLGTGANTEAFF.

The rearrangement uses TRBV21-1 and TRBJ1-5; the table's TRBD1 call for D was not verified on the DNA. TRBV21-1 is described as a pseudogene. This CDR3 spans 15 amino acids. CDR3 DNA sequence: TGTGCCAGCAACGATACAGGGTGCAGCAATCAGCCCCAGCATTTT. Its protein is CASNDTGCSNQPQHF.

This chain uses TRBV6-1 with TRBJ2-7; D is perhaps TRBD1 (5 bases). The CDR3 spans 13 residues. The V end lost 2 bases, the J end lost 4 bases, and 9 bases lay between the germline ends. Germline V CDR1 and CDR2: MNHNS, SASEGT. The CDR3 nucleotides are TGTGCCAGCAGTGAATCAAGGGGTTACGAGCAGTACTTC. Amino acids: CASSESRGYEQYF.

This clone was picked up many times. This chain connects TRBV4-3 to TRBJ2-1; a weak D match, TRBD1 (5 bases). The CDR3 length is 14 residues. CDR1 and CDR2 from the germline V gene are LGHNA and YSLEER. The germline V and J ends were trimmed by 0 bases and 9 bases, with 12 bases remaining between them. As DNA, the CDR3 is TGCGCCAGCAGCCAAGATCGGAAGGGGCCTGAGCAGTTCTTC. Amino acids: CASSQDRKGPEQFF.

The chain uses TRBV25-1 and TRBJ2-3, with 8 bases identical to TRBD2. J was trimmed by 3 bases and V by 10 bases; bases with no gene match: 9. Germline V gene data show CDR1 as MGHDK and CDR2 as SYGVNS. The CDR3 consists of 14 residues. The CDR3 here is CATSWAGGTDTQYF. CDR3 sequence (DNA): TGTGCCACCTCTTGGGCGGGGGGAACAGATACGCAGTATTTT.

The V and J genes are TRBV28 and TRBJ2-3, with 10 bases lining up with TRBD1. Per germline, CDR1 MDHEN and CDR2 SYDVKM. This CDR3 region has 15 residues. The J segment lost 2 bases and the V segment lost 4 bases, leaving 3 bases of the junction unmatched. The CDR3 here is CASSSGTGATDTQYF. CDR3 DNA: TGTGCCAGCAGTTCAGGGACAGGGGCCACAGATACGCAGTATTTT.

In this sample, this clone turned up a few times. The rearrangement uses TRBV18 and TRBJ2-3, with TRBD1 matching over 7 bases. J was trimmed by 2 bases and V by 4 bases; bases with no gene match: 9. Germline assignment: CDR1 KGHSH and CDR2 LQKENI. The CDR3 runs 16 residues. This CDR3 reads CASSLKQGQNTDTQYF. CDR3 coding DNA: TGTGCCAGCTCACTAAAGCAGGGACAGAACACAGATACGCAGTATTTT.

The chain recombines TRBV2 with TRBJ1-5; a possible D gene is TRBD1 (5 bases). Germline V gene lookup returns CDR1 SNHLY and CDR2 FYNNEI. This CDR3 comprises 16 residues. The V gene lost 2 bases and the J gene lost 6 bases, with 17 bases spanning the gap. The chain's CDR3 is CASSEWAGGSAQPQHF. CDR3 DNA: TGTGCCAGCAGTGAATGGGCGGGGGGGAGCGCTCAGCCCCAGCATTTT.

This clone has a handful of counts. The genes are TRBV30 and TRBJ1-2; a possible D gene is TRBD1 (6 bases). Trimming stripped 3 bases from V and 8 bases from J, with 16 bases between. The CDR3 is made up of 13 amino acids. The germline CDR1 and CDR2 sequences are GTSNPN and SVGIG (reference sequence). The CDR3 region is CAWSADRSGGYTF. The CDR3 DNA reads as TGTGCCTGGAGCGCCGACAGGTCGGGAGGCTACACCTTC.

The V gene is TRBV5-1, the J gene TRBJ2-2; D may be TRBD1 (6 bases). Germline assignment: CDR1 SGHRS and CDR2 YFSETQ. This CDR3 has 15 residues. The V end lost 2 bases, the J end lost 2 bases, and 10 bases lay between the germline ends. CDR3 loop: CASSFRDTNTGELFF. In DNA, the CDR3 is TGCGCCAGCAGCTTCCGGGACACAAACACCGGGGAGCTGTTTTTT.

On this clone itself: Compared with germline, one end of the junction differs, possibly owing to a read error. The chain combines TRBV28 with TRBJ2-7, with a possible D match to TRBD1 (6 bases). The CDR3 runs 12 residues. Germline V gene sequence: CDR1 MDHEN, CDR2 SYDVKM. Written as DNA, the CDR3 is TGCGCTCTCGGGACAAAGTCCTACGAGCAGTACTTC. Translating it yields CALGTKSYEQYF. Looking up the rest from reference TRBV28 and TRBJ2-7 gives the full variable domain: DVKVTQSSRYLVKRTGEKVFLECVQDMDHENMFWYRQDPGLGLRLIYFSYDVKMKEKGDIPEGYSVSREKKERFSLILESASTNQTSMYLCALGTKSYEQYFGPGTRLTVT.

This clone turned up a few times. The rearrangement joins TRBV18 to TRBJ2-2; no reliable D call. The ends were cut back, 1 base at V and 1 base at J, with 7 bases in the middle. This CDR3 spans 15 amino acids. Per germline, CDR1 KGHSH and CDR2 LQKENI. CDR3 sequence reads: CASSPRARNTGELFF. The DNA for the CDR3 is TGTGCCAGCTCACCACGGGCCAGGAACACCGGGGAGCTGTTTTTT.

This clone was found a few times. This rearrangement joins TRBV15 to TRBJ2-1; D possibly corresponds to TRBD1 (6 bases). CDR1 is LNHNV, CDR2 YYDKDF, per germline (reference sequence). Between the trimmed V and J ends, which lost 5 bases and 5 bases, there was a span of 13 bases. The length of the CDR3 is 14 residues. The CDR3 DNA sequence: TGTGCCACCAGCGAAAGGACAGCAGACAATGAGCAGTTCTTC. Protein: CATSERTADNEQFF.

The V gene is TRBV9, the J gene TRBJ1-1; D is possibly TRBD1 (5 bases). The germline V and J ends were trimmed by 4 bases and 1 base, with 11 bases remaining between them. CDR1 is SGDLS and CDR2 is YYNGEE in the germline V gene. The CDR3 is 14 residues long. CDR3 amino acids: CASSSVGGNTEAFF. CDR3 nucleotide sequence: TGTGCCAGCAGCTCAGTCGGGGGGAACACTGAAGCTTTCTTT.

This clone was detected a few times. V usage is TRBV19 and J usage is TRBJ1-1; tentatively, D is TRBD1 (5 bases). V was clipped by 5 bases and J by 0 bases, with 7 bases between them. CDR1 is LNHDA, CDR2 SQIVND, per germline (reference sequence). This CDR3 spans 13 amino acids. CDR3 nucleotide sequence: TGTGCCAGTAGTGTGACAGTGAACACTGAAGCTTTCTTT. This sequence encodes CASSVTVNTEAFF.

This CDR3 is CALRGAVTDTQYF. CDR3 DNA sequence: TGTGCCTTACGGGGGGCTGTCACAGATACGCAGTATTTT. V is TRBV28 and J is TRBJ2-3, with D perhaps TRBD2 (7 bases). The germline gives CDR1 MDHEN, CDR2 SYDVKM. V lost 11 bases, J lost 2 bases, and 14 bases lay in between. This CDR3 spans 13 amino acids.

The CDR3 loop is CSASSGTSHEQYF. CDR3 in DNA: TGCAGCGCGTCTAGCGGGACCAGCCACGAGCAGTACTTC. The genes are TRBV29-1 and TRBJ2-7; 9 bases are a match to TRBD2. Germline trimming cut 7 bases from V and 5 bases from J; bases unmatched to any gene: 9. The CDR3 covers 13 residues. In germline, CDR1 is SQVTM, CDR2 ANQGSEA.

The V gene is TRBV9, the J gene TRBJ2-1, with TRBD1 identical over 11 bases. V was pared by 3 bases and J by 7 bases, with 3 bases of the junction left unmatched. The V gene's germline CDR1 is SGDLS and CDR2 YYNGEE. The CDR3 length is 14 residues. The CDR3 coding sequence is TGTGCCAGCAGCGCTTGGGACAGGGGGAATGAGCAGTTCTTC. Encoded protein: CASSAWDRGNEQFF. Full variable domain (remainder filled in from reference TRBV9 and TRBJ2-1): DSGVTQTPKHLITATGQRVTLRCSPRSGDLSVYWYQQSLDQGLQFLIQYYNGEERAKGNILERFSAQQFPDLHSELNLSSLELGDSALYFCASSAWDRGNEQFFGPGTRLTVL.

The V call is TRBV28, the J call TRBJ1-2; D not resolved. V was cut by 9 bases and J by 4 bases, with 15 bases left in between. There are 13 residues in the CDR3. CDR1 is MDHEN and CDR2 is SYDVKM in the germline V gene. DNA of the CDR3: TGTGCCAGTTTGTCCGCAGAGGGCTATGGCTACACCTTC. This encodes CASLSAEGYGYTF.

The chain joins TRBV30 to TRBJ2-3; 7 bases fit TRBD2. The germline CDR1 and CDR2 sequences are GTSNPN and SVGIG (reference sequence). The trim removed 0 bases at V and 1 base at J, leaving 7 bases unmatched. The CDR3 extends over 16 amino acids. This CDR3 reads CAWSVGGGGRTDTQYF. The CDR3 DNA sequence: TGTGCCTGGAGTGTAGGTGGCGGGGGTCGCACAGATACGCAGTATTTT.

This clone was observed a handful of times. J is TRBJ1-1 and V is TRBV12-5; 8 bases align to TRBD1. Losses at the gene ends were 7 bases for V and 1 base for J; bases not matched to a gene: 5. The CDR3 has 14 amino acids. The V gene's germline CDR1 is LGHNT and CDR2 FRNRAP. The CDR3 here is CASAPQGGNTEAFF. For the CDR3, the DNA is TGTGCTAGTGCCCCACAGGGGGGGAACACTGAAGCTTTCTTT. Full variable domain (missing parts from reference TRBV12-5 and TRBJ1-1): DARVTQTPRHKVTEMGQEVTMRCQPILGHNTVFWYRQTMMQGLELLAYFRNRAPLDDSGMPKDRFSAEMPDATLATLKIQPSEPRDSAVYFCASAPQGGNTEAFFGQGTRLTVV.

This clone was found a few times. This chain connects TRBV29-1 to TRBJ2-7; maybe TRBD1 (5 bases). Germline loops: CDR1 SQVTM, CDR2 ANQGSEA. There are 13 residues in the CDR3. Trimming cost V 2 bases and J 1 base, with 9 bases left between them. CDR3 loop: CSVERAGSYEQYF. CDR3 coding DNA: TGCAGCGTTGAACGGGCAGGGTCCTACGAGCAGTACTTC.